This TCR beta chain was identified during a study of T-cell reconstitution after alpha-beta-depleted transplantation in children. The CDR3 has 13 residues. Trimming pared 1 base from V and 6 bases from J, leaving 10 bases between. From germline, CDR1 is KGHSH and CDR2 LQKENI. TCRbeta library preparation incorporated unique molecular identifiers. Each CDR3 protein is one row after TCRdb ran MiXCR on the PCR reads. The sample shows 780,000 or so distinct CDR3 sequences, under 20% of them seen only once. This clonotype was observed at least ten times. Its antigen is not known. Overall study results and limits: Reported findings indicate that, about two months after transplant, alpha-beta T cells came from several hundred expanded clones, which were derived from non-depleted graft cells.

The V call is TRBV18, the J call TRBJ2-7; possibly TRBD1 for D (6 bases). Specimen: PBMCs, mostly from graft donor cells, collected 360 days after TCRalphabeta/CD19-depleted stem cell transplant. The clonotype was recovered from a male patient younger than 18 who had a stem cell transplant for acute lymphoblastic leukemia, so the T cells may come from the graft donor. CDR3 region: CASSPRRGFEQYF. The CDR3 DNA is TGTGCCAGCTCACCACGAAGGGGGTTCGAGCAGTACTTC.